These 15 T cell receptor beta chains came from one sample sequenced in a study of cytomegalovirus exposure and HLA in healthy donors. 13 Jbeta primers and 60 Vbeta primers were used for the PCR. The table came from immunoSEQ multiplex PCR; TCRdb's copy has only in-frame clones and leaves some out. The sample yields more than 80,000 clones, about four fifths seen once. Sequenced: PBMCs. These receptors were taken from a woman in her forties in good health and CMV-seropositive.

The chain joins TRBV28 to TRBJ1-2; TRBD1 matches at 10 bases. Germline-derived CDR1 and CDR2 are MDHEN and SYDVKM. V shed 8 bases and J 3 bases; nucleotides not matched to a gene: 6. This CDR3 comprises 14 residues. Here the CDR3 DNA reads TGTGCCAGCCACGGACAGGGGGTTTACTATGGCTACACCTTC. It translates to CASHGQGVYYGYTF.

V is TRBV9 and J is TRBJ2-2; D remains unclear. This CDR3 contains 14 residues. The V gene lost 0 bases and the J gene lost 1 base, with 4 bases spanning the gap. Germline V gene sequence: CDR1 SGDLS, CDR2 YYNGEE. The CDR3 sequence: CASSVGRNTGELFF. CDR3 bases: TGTGCCAGCAGCGTAGGCAGGAACACCGGGGAGCTGTTTTTT.

V is TRBV7-2 and J is TRBJ1-2; TRBD1 matches 8 bases. Trimming took 5 bases from V and 4 from J; bases not matched to a gene: 6. Germline CDR1 is SGHTA and CDR2 is FQGNSA. This CDR3 is 14 amino acids long. The CDR3 sequence is CASSPTGDGYGYTF. In DNA form, the CDR3 reads TGTGCCAGCAGCCCGACAGGGGATGGCTATGGCTACACCTTC. Full variable domain (missing parts from reference TRBV7-2 and TRBJ1-2): GAGVSQSPSNKVTEKGKDVELRCDPISGHTALYWYRQSLGQGLEFLIYFQGNSAPDKSGLPSDRFSAERTGGSVSTLTIQRTQQEDSAVYLCASSPTGDGYGYTFGSGTRLTVV.

The rearrangement uses TRBV2 and TRBJ2-3, with 7 positions matching TRBD2. The CDR3 extends over 13 amino acids. V shed 8 bases, J shed 5 bases, and the junction held 7 bases outside the gene matches. In germline, CDR1 is SNHLY, CDR2 FYNNEI. CDR3 nucleotide sequence: TGTGCCAGCGGAACGGGCGGGGGAGATACGCAGTATTTT. Protein sequence: CASGTGGGDTQYF.

This clone showed up just a few times. Other DNA sequences in this sample translate to the same CDR3. This chain connects TRBV5-1 to TRBJ2-5; 11 nucleotides match TRBD2. Germline-derived CDR1 and CDR2 are SGHRS and YFSETQ. V was clipped by 4 bases and J by 1 base; unmatched bases: 3. The CDR3 runs to 15 residues. This CDR3 reads CASSLGTSGQETQYF. CDR3 nucleotides: TGCGCCAGCAGCCTAGGGACTAGCGGCCAAGAGACCCAGTACTTC.

The rearrangement uses TRBV7-9 and TRBJ1-1, with unresolved D. CDR1 SEHNR and CDR2 FQNEAQ come from the germline V gene (reference sequence). The ends were cut back, 5 bases at V and 7 bases at J, with 8 bases in the middle. The CDR3 loop spans 11 amino acids. CDR3 sequence (DNA): TGTGCCAGCAGCCGGGAGAGTGAAGCTTTCTTT. Its protein product is CASSRESEAFF.

V and J are TRBV6-5 and TRBJ1-2, with a weak D call TRBD1 (5 bases). This CDR3 is built from 12 residues. CDR1 and CDR2 (germline): MNHEY, SVGAGI. Trimming stripped 6 bases from V and 4 bases from J, with 9 bases between. CDR3 loop: CASRRDPYGYTF. The CDR3, as DNA: TGTGCCAGCAGGCGGGACCCCTATGGCTACACCTTC.

The chain joins TRBV7-8 to TRBJ1-2, with D tentatively TRBD1 (5 bases). The V gene lost 4 bases and the J gene lost 9 bases, with 18 bases spanning the gap. CDR1 and CDR2 (germline): SGHVS, FQNEAQ. This CDR3 is 14 amino acids long. The CDR3 DNA reads TGTGCCAGCAGCTCCGCCGGGACTCGACAAAGCTACACCTTC. Translated, it gives CASSSAGTRQSYTF.

The chain has TRBV18 and TRBJ1-1; no firm D call. This CDR3 contains 17 residues. Germline V gene data show CDR1 as KGHSH and CDR2 as LQKENI. Between the trimmed V and J ends, which lost 3 bases and 1 base, there was a span of 18 bases. This CDR3 reads CASSPLDTPGWNTEAFF. The CDR3, as DNA: TGTGCCAGCTCACCGCTCGACACGCCAGGATGGAACACTGAAGCTTTCTTT.

This clone was counted a single time. The chain carries TRBV7-8 and TRBJ2-3, with 7 bases that match TRBD2. This CDR3 spans 17 amino acids. In germline, CDR1 is SGHVS, CDR2 FQNEAQ. The V gene end was trimmed by 4 bases and the J gene end by 0 bases; junction bases not matched to a gene: 10. CDR3 region: CASSWPSSGSSTDTQYF. The CDR3, as DNA: TGTGCCAGCAGCTGGCCCTCTAGCGGATCTAGCACAGATACGCAGTATTTT.

This clone was seen once. The genes are TRBV4-2 and TRBJ2-3, with 16 nucleotides matching TRBD2. The CDR3 is 19 residues long. Germline loops: CDR1 LGHNA, CDR2 YNFKEQ. J was trimmed by 6 bases and V by 0 bases; bases with no gene match: 9. In nucleotides, the CDR3 is TGTGCCAGCAGCCAAGAGGGGGCGGGACTAGCGGGAGGGTATGATACGCAGTATTTT. This gives the protein CASSQEGAGLAGGYDTQYF.

The CDR3 region is CASSVNADTQYF. CDR3 nucleotides: TGTGCCAGTAGTGTCAATGCAGATACGCAGTATTTT. The chain has TRBV19 and TRBJ2-3; no clear D gene. Trimming took 5 bases from V and 4 from J, leaving 7 bases between them. Looked up from germline, CDR1 is LNHDA and CDR2 is SQIVND (reference sequence). CDR3 length: 12 residues.

This clone has just a few counts. The chain joins TRBV28 to TRBJ1-5; D might be TRBD1 (5 bases). CDR3 length: 14 residues. The V and J ends lost 2 bases and 8 bases respectively, with 13 bases between them. Germline lookup yields CDR1 MDHEN and CDR2 SYDVKM. In nucleotides, the CDR3 is TGTGCCAGCAGTTTAATGTGGGGCCCCAAGCCCCAGCATTTT. It encodes CASSLMWGPKPQHF.

The chain couples TRBV6-1 to TRBJ1-1, with D perhaps matching TRBD1 (5 bases). Germline V gene sequence: CDR1 MNHNS, CDR2 SASEGT. V was pared by 5 bases and J by 6 bases, with 16 bases between. The CDR3 runs to 14 residues. This CDR3 reads CASSPARDMAEAFF. CDR3 sequence (DNA): TGTGCCAGCAGTCCCGCCAGGGATATGGCTGAAGCTTTCTTT.

This clone turned up a few times. The chain uses TRBV7-9 and TRBJ2-7, with 8 positions matching TRBD2. From germline, CDR1 is SEHNR and CDR2 FQNEAQ (reference sequence). The CDR3 runs 15 residues. The V and J ends lost 7 bases and 0 bases, in that order; junction bases with no gene match: 8. The CDR3 nucleotides read TGTGCCAGCACTAAAAGCGGGACTAGCTCCTACGAGCAGTACTTC. Encoded protein: CASTKSGTSSYEQYF.